Listed below are T cell receptor beta chains from one sample, sequenced in a study of blood T cells in healthy people across ages. MiXCR was run by TCRdb on the 5' RACE reads, yielding one entry per CDR3 protein. Altogether about 760,000 distinct CDR3 sequences are present, around 25% being singletons, with the ten largest covering 9.4%. These data were also filed under a second study, of T cells of mothers and their children.

Input material: blood. These receptor sequences come from a boy between 10 and 17 years old in good health. CDR3s leave out the opening cysteine and the closing phenylalanine or tryptophan.

J gene: TRBJ2-2; V gene: TRBV4-3; CDR3 protein: ASSQVGSHRTGELF
J gene: TRBJ2-7; V gene: TRBV7-9; CDR3 protein: ASSSRGTGPYEQY
J gene: TRBJ2-5; V gene: TRBV5-6; CDR3 protein: ASSVVGAEETQY
J gene: -; V gene: TRBV5-1; CDR3 protein: ASSLAYQNEQF
J gene: TRBJ1-6; V gene: TRBV6-5; CDR3 protein: ASTRGRHSPLH
J gene: TRBJ2-3; V gene: TRBV12-3/TRBV12-4; CDR3 protein: ASIRTTDTQY
J gene: -; V gene: TRBV5-1; CDR3 protein: ASSSEAGGFNEQF
J gene: TRBJ2-3; V gene: TRBV29-1; CDR3 protein: SVEDVVAGGPNTQY
J gene: TRBJ2-7; V gene: TRBV7-9; CDR3 protein: ASSLDFTGTGIYEQY
J gene: TRBJ2-3; V gene: TRBV7-2; CDR3 protein: ASSTGSDITNTQY
J gene: TRBJ2-5; V gene: TRBV9; CDR3 protein: ASSGGGVGQETQY
J gene: TRBJ2-7; V gene: TRBV20-1; CDR3 protein: SARDGSSAMFYEQY
J gene: -; V gene: TRBV4-2; CDR3 protein: ASSPTSGGEETQY
J gene: TRBJ1-2; V gene: TRBV12-3/TRBV12-4; CDR3 protein: ASSFARTNYGYT
J gene: TRBJ2-7; V gene: TRBV27; CDR3 protein: ASSSPSGSFHEQY
J gene: TRBJ2-7; V gene: TRBV27; CDR3 protein: ASSLLGGAAYEQY
J gene: TRBJ1-1; V gene: TRBV28; CDR3 protein: ASSTKAPGLYTEAF
J gene: TRBJ2-1; V gene: TRBV5-1; CDR3 protein: ASSRSGRDEQF
J gene: TRBJ1-6; V gene: TRBV29-1; CDR3 protein: SAKDAPTPNSPLH
J gene: TRBJ2-3; V gene: TRBV24-1; CDR3 protein: ATSDQDRVDTDTQY
J gene: TRBJ1-5; V gene: TRBV7-2; CDR3 protein: ASSSFYSNQPQH
J gene: TRBJ1-2; V gene: TRBV12-3/TRBV12-4; CDR3 protein: ASSLARTGDGSGYT
J gene: TRBJ1-4; V gene: TRBV5-1; CDR3 protein: ASSLNGGGRNEKLF
J gene: TRBJ2-2; V gene: TRBV7-2; CDR3 protein: ASSFNGFNTGELF
J gene: TRBJ2-5; V gene: TRBV7-9; CDR3 protein: ASSLGTGNQETQY
J gene: -; V gene: TRBV9; CDR3 protein: ASSGLKSYEQY
J gene: TRBJ2-6; V gene: TRBV6-2/TRBV6-3; CDR3 protein: ASSSRDEYSGANVLT
J gene: -; V gene: TRBV12-3/TRBV12-4; CDR3 protein: ASSLQGQTYEQY
J gene: -; V gene: TRBV10-3; CDR3 protein: AISEESEQF
J gene: TRBJ2-1; V gene: TRBV29-1; CDR3 protein: SVEAVQGLGVVKYNEQF
J gene: TRBJ1-1; V gene: TRBV20-1; CDR3 protein: SARGVRDPGTEAF
J gene: TRBJ1-4; V gene: TRBV15; CDR3 protein: ATSRPGGHNEKLF
J gene: TRBJ2-1; V gene: TRBV7-9; CDR3 protein: ASSLAKGLNPNEQF
J gene: TRBJ1-3; V gene: TRBV4-3; CDR3 protein: ASSQEEGPGNTIY
J gene: TRBJ1-3; V gene: TRBV28; CDR3 protein: EVLSGNTIY
J gene: TRBJ2-2; V gene: TRBV6-2/TRBV6-3; CDR3 protein: ASSYDGYTGELF
J gene: TRBJ2-7; V gene: TRBV12-3/TRBV12-4; CDR3 protein: ASSATGDYYEQY
J gene: TRBJ2-7; V gene: TRBV7-9; CDR3 protein: ASSLAYGQLYEQY
J gene: TRBJ2-7; V gene: TRBV7-9; CDR3 protein: ASSPGPGASYEQY
J gene: TRBJ1-5; V gene: TRBV29-1; CDR3 protein: SAQSGGNQPQH
J gene: TRBJ2-3; V gene: TRBV7-2; CDR3 protein: ASSLARGVIDTQY
J gene: -; V gene: TRBV20-1; CDR3 protein: SAREGGQPLEQF
J gene: TRBJ2-5; V gene: TRBV27; CDR3 protein: ASSKDYTRIQETQY
J gene: TRBJ2-5; V gene: TRBV2; CDR3 protein: ASRGTRGPETQY
J gene: TRBJ1-1; V gene: TRBV15; CDR3 protein: ATSSLWTGTITEAF
J gene: TRBJ2-7; V gene: TRBV28; CDR3 protein: ASSLDEPYEQY
J gene: -; V gene: TRBV28; CDR3 protein: ASTRPLGEQY
J gene: -; V gene: TRBV7-9; CDR3 protein: ASSTGQLPSYEQY
J gene: TRBJ2-4; V gene: TRBV7-3; CDR3 protein: ASSPGPTGGGGNIQY
J gene: TRBJ2-1; V gene: TRBV10-3; CDR3 protein: AISARSWASGDEQF
J gene: TRBJ2-5; V gene: TRBV3-1; CDR3 protein: ASSQGRARAETQY